This T cell receptor (beta chain) came from a study of blood T cell repertoires in COVID-19. For the study at large: Sites in the United States, Italy and Spain provided acute and convalescent COVID-19 samples. Nucleic acid was either cDNA or gDNA, and it came from T cells, B-cell-depleted T cells, or PBMCs.

V shed 5 bases, J shed 11 bases, and the junction held 8 bases outside the gene matches. The CDR3 is made up of 13 amino acids. In germline, CDR1 is SGHTA, CDR2 FQGTGA. Per the authors' pipeline: By means of reference gene primer amplification, nucleated cell counts were estimated. Repertoires were generated with immunoSEQ multiplex PCR, while TCRdb's copy carries only in-frame clones and drops some. D and trimming were read from the DNA, whereas the V and J calls and clone size are those reported in that table. The sample carries a few hundred thousand clones, roughly 81% recorded once. The receptor comes from a man aged 40-49 years with acute or convalescent COVID-19. Source material: peripheral blood. The chain combines TRBV7-3 with TRBJ1-1; 10 positions agree with TRBD1. CDR3: CASSKGTGEVAFF. DNA of the CDR3: TGTGCCAGCAGCAAGGGGACAGGGGAAGTGGCTTTCTTT.